This TCR beta chain originates from a study of blood T cell repertoires in COVID-19. Study as a whole: Sources were T cells, B-cell-depleted T cells, or PBMCs; the material itself was cDNA or gDNA.

V lost 2 bases and J lost 8, with 12 bases in between. The germline CDR1 and CDR2 sequences are LGHDT and YNNKEL (reference sequence). The CDR3 has 13 amino acids. Original processing notes: Nucleated cell number was recorded as an estimate derived from reference gene primer amplification. Some clones are missing from TCRdb's copy, which holds only in-frame ones; the method was immunoSEQ multiplex PCR. V, J and clone size are those of that table, while D and trimming were read from the DNA. The sample contains around 40,000 clones, 70% to 90% of which appear only once. The Seattle patients joined while their infection was active and were tracked longitudinally afterward.

The V gene is TRBV3-1 (or the pseudogene TRBV3-2), the J gene TRBJ1-2, with unresolved D. Sequenced material: peripheral blood. This TCR was recovered from a man aged 55 to 70 with COVID-19, enrolled during active disease. Written as DNA, the CDR3 is TGTGCCAGCAGCCAACTGACCCCGGGAGGCTACACCTTC. This encodes CASSQLTPGGYTF.